These 22 T cell receptor beta chains were sequenced from one sample in a study of blood T cell repertoires in COVID-19. Sequenced by immunoSEQ multiplex PCR; TCRdb stores in-frame clones only, minus some. Among some 260,000 clones listed, 65% to 85% were seen once. Sequenced material: peripheral blood. These TCRs come from a woman in her forties with active or convalescent COVID-19.

This clone was found a few times. This sequence joins TRBV3-1 (or the pseudogene TRBV3-2) and TRBJ2-3; weak D call: TRBD1 (6 bases). This CDR3 has 18 amino acids. The V gene's germline CDR1 is LGHDT and CDR2 YNNKEL (reference sequence). Trimming pared 0 bases from V and 0 bases from J, leaving 16 bases between. The CDR3 loop is CASSQDGAGTSSTDTQYF. Written as DNA, the CDR3 is TGTGCCAGCAGCCAAGATGGGGCCGGGACAAGTAGCACAGATACGCAGTATTTT.

CDR3 coding DNA: TGTGCCAGCAGCTTAGTTTTTAGGAACACTGAAGCTTTCTTT. Protein sequence: CASSLVFRNTEAFF. The chain uses TRBV13 and TRBJ1-1; no definite D call. V was pared by 1 base and J by 1 base, with 7 bases between. CDR3 length equals 14 residues. Germline loops: CDR1 PRHDT, CDR2 FYEKMQ (reference sequence).

This chain connects TRBV6-5 to TRBJ1-5, with TRBD1 matching 9 bases. The CDR3 length is 14 residues. Germline loops: CDR1 MNHEY, CDR2 SVGAGI. Trimming cost V 6 bases and J 6 bases; bases outside gene matches: 6. The CDR3 DNA is TGTGCCAGCAGGCTCACAGGGGGCGGTCAGCCCCAGCATTTT. This codes for CASRLTGGGQPQHF.

The chain is built from TRBV3-1 (or the pseudogene TRBV3-2) and TRBJ2-5, with 8 bases that match TRBD2. Losses at the gene ends were 0 bases for V and 5 bases for J; bases not matched to a gene: 8. CDR3 length: 16 residues. Germline V CDR1 and CDR2: LGHDT, YNNKEL (reference sequence). The CDR3 protein is CASSQDRGLEPETQYF. The CDR3 DNA reads as TGTGCCAGCAGCCAAGATCGGGGACTAGAACCTGAGACCCAGTACTTC.

This chain joins TRBV3-1 (or the pseudogene TRBV3-2) and TRBJ2-2; D uncertain. The CDR3 runs 14 residues. Trimming left V 4 bases short and J 1 base short, with 7 bases between. Germline CDR1 LGHDT, CDR2 YNNKEL (reference sequence). As DNA, the CDR3 is TGTGCCAGCAGCCCGGTCCAGAACACCGGGGAGCTGTTTTTT. Protein sequence: CASSPVQNTGELFF.

V and J are TRBV28 and TRBJ1-2; D gene ambiguous. V was clipped by 6 bases and J by 1 base, with 9 bases between them. Germline assignment: CDR1 MDHEN and CDR2 SYDVKM. This CDR3 region has 13 residues. In DNA form, the CDR3 reads TGTGCCAGCAGGCCAACAGTTAACTATGGCTACACCTTC. Translating gives CASRPTVNYGYTF.

This chain uses TRBV6-5 with TRBJ1-1; 8 positions agree with TRBD1. J gave up 7 bases and V 5 bases, and 3 bases lay outside the gene matches. The CDR3 is 12 residues long. Germline V gives CDR1 MNHEY, CDR2 SVGAGI. This CDR3 reads CASSTGGYEAFF. DNA of the CDR3: TGTGCCAGCAGTACAGGGGGTTATGAAGCTTTCTTT.

The V gene is TRBV7-9, the J gene TRBJ2-5, with 11 positions matching TRBD2. This CDR3 region has 18 residues. V lost 4 bases to trimming and J lost 3 bases; unmatched junction nucleotides: 13. CDR1 and CDR2 from the germline V gene are SEHNR and FQNEAQ (reference sequence). CDR3 protein: CASSSPTRLAGIEETQYF. The CDR3 DNA follows: TGTGCCAGCAGCTCCCCGACCAGACTAGCGGGGATCGAAGAGACCCAGTACTTC.

The chain couples TRBV11-2 to TRBJ2-5, with TRBD2 matching 10 bases. V lost 5 bases, J lost 5 bases, and 11 bases stayed unmatched. The V gene's germline CDR1 is SGHAT and CDR2 FQNNGV. This CDR3 comprises 16 residues. The CDR3 nucleotides read TGTGCCAGCAGCCAACTACTAGCGGGGTTCGATGAGACCCAGTACTTC. Its translation is CASSQLLAGFDETQYF.

V and J are TRBV2 and TRBJ1-6; 9 bases align to TRBD1. The CDR3 length is 15 residues. V lost 5 bases to trimming and J lost 7 bases; unmatched junction nucleotides: 6. Germline CDR1 and CDR2: SNHLY and FYNNEI. The CDR3 DNA follows: TGTGCCAGCAGTCTACAGGGGGCGCCCAATTCACCCCTCCACTTT. It yields the protein CASSLQGAPNSPLHF.

The rearrangement joins TRBV30 to TRBJ1-6, with a possible D match to TRBD1 (6 bases). The length of the CDR3 is 14 residues. Trimming cost V 1 base and J 10 bases, with 14 bases left between them. Germline CDR1 reads GTSNPN; CDR2 reads SVGIG (reference sequence). The CDR3 sequence is CAWSATGLGSPLHF. CDR3 in DNA: TGTGCCTGGAGTGCCACAGGGTTAGGGTCACCCCTCCACTTT.

A remark on this clone: Sequence at one end of the junction differs from germline and may be a read error. The rearrangement uses TRBV9 and TRBJ1-3; D unresolved. CDR3 length equals 13 residues. Germline V gene data show CDR1 as SGDLS and CDR2 as YYNGEE. The CDR3 bases are TGTGCTAGCAGCGTAGTAGAAGGAAACACCATATATTTT. Its translation: CASSVVEGNTIYF. Based on the CDR3 plus reference TRBV9 and TRBJ1-3, the full variable domain is DSGVTQTPKHLITATGQRVTLRCSPRSGDLSVYWYQQSLDQGLQFLIQYYNGEERAKGNILERFSAQQFPDLHSELNLSSLELGDSALYFCASSVVEGNTIYFGEGSWLTVV.

Remarks on this clone: Mismatch with germline at one junction end may stem from a read error. The V gene is TRBV7-7, the J gene TRBJ2-3, with no clear D. Germline values: CDR1 SSHAT, CDR2 FNYEAQ (reference sequence). This CDR3 has 13 amino acids. The CDR3 protein is CASSLGRLDTQYF. In DNA form, the CDR3 reads TGTGCTAGCAGCTTAGGCCGGTTAGATACGCAGTATTTT. Full variable domain (rest looked up from reference TRBV7-7 and TRBJ2-3): GAGVSQSPRYKVTKRGQDVTLRCDPISSHATLYWYQQALGQGPEFLTYFNYEAQPDKSGLPSDRFSAERPEGSISTLTIQRTEQRDSAMYRCASSLGRLDTQYFGPGTRLTVL.

The V gene is TRBV4-2, the J gene TRBJ2-2; D unclear. The V end was cut by 1 base, the J end by 6 bases, with 12 bases between. The CDR3 sequence is 15 residues long. CDR1 is LGHNA and CDR2 is YNFKEQ in the germline V gene. CDR3 protein: CASSQAPNAAGELFF. The CDR3 DNA sequence: TGTGCCAGCAGCCAAGCCCCTAACGCGGCCGGGGAGCTGTTTTTT.

About this clone itself: The junction shows a germline mismatch at one end, possibly a read error. The chain carries TRBV6-6 and TRBJ2-2; TRBD1 matches 8 bases. The CDR3 contains 16 residues. Germline V gives CDR1 MNHNY, CDR2 SVGAGI (reference sequence). CDR3 DNA: TGTGCCAGCACTTACGGACAGGGAATGAACACCGGGGAGCTGTTTTTT. The encoded protein is CASTYGQGMNTGELFF.

V usage is TRBV9 and J usage is TRBJ2-1; 8 bases fit TRBD2. CDR1 and CDR2 (germline): SGDLS, YYNGEE. J was trimmed by 1 base and V by 0 bases; bases with no gene match: 12. The CDR3 covers 19 residues. The CDR3 DNA reads TGTGCCAGCAGCGTAGAGGTTGATAGCGGGGCCCCATCCTACAATGAGCAGTTCTTC. Its translation: CASSVEVDSGAPSYNEQFF.

V and J are TRBV6-4 and TRBJ1-5; D gene unclear. Deletions cut 10 bases from V and 0 bases from J, with 25 bases between. The CDR3 totals 18 residues. The germline V gene has CDR1 MRHNA and CDR2 SNTAGT. The CDR3: CAIPSRTKSGCSNQPQHF. The CDR3 DNA follows: TGTGCCATCCCGAGCAGGACTAAATCCGGATGTAGCAATCAGCCCCAGCATTTT.

The CDR3 reads CASSLNGVATNEKLFF. The CDR3 DNA follows: TGCGCCAGCAGCTTGAACGGGGTTGCAACTAATGAAAAACTGTTTTTT. The rearrangement joins TRBV5-1 to TRBJ1-4; D unclear. The germline V gene has CDR1 SGHRS and CDR2 YFSETQ. V lost 1 base to trimming and J lost 0 bases, with 10 bases between them. The CDR3 contains 16 residues.

The V and J genes are TRBV14 and TRBJ1-4; 7 bases are shared with TRBD1. Germline V gives CDR1 SGHDN, CDR2 FVKESK. This CDR3 region has 17 residues. V lost 0 bases and J lost 1; bases outside the gene matches: 5. The CDR3 spells CASSQEWGQLTNEKLFF. CDR3 coding DNA: TGTGCCAGCAGCCAAGAGTGGGGACAGCTAACTAATGAAAAACTGTTTTTT.

The chain couples TRBV3-1 (or the pseudogene TRBV3-2) to TRBJ1-1; D uncertain. The V and J ends lost 4 bases and 4 bases respectively, with 19 bases between them. CDR1 is LGHDT, CDR2 YNNKEL, per germline (reference sequence). The CDR3 consists of 16 residues. CDR3 in amino acids: CASSLGAGGQSTEAFF. The CDR3 DNA is TGTGCCAGCAGCCTTGGCGCAGGTGGGCAGAGCACTGAAGCTTTCTTT.

This clone has more than one count but fewer than ten. This chain links TRBV30 with TRBJ1-2; 8 positions match TRBD1. V lost 2 bases and J lost 5; bases outside the gene matches: 4. The germline V gene has CDR1 GTSNPN and CDR2 SVGIG (reference sequence). The CDR3 loop spans 13 amino acids. CDR3 region: CAWSSQGAYGYTF. The CDR3 DNA reads TGTGCCTGGAGTTCTCAGGGGGCGTATGGCTACACCTTC.

The chain is built from TRBV9 and TRBJ1-6, with 8 positions matching TRBD1. This CDR3 region has 15 residues. The V segment lost 0 bases and the J segment 8 bases; nucleotides outside the gene matches: 4. Germline-derived CDR1 and CDR2 are SGDLS and YYNGEE. CDR3 coding DNA: TGTGCCAGCAGCGTAGGAACAGGGGGGTATTCACCCCTCCACTTT. Translating it yields CASSVGTGGYSPLHF.